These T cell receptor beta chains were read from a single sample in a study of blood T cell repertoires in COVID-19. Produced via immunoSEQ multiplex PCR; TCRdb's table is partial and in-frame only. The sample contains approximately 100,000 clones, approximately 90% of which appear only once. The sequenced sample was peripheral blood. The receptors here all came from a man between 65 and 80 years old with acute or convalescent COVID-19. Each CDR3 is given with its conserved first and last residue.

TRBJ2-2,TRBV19,CASSIGLPNTGELFF
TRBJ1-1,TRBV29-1,CSAGQGVYAEAFF
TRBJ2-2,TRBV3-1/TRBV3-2,CASSHEGTGELFF
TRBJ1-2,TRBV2,CASSRDTANYGYTF
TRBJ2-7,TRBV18,CASSPGTVGSYEQYF
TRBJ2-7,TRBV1,CTSSLPLLLAGGSYEQYF
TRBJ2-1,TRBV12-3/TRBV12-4,CATTGGPYNEQFF
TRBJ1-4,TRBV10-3,CAISATGVSEKLFF
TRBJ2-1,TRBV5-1,CASSWYSGGASSEQFF
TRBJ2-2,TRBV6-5,CASKVPGNTGELFF
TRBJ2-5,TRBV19,CASSVRPGQETQYF
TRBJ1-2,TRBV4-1,CASSRQGFDYGYTF
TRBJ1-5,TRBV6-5,CASRRGGANQPQHF
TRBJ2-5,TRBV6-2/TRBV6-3,CASSRSSGGAWETQYF
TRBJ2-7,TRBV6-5,CASSYSTSASYEQYF
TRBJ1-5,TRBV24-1,CATSDWREGNQPQHF
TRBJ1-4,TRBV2,CASNPGTPSEKLFF
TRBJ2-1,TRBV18,CASSPLAGGAHEQFF
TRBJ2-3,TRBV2,CASRDREADTQYF
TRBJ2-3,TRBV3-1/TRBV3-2,CASSQRAGLGTDTQYF
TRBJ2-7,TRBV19,CASSPRRDSYEQYF
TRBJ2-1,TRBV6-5,CASSYYDPSGNEQFF
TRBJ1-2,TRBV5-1,CASSLSGGLDGYTF
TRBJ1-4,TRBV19,CASRDTYSSEKLFF
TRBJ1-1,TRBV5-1,CASNSGEYTEAFF
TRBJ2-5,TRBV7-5,CVRSPRGGRETQYF
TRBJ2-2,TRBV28,CASMGQGGAGELFF
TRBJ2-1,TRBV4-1,CASSPIAGGPYNEQFF
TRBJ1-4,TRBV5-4,CASSSDRDQLFF
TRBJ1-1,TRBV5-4,CASSPTSYSSRTEAFF
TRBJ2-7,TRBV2,CASSEDLADEQYF
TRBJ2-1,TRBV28,CASSLRRGGFYNEQFF
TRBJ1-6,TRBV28,CASRAGAVNSPLHF
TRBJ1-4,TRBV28,CASSRGGARGSTNEKLFF
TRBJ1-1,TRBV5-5,CASSFSGGRSTEAFF
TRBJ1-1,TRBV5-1,CASSLQGLVTEAFF
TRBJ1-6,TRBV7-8,CATSSSYNSPLHF
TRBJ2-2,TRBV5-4,CASSVRDRETGELFF
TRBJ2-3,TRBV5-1,CASSKTTSVTADTQYF
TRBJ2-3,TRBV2,CASSEVTSGGRWDTQYF
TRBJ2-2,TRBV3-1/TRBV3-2,CASSQVWGLGGGRTGELFF
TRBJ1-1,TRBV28,CASRRDRGLSTEAFF